Reported below is one T cell receptor beta chain. The sample comes from a study of cytomegalovirus exposure and HLA in healthy donors. The PCR made use of 60 Vbeta and 13 Jbeta primers. Measured with immunoSEQ multiplex PCR; TCRdb has only the in-frame clones, and not every one. Among about 130,000 clones listed, roughly four fifths were seen once. This CDR3 has 13 residues. The germline V and J ends were trimmed by 9 bases and 7 bases, with 16 bases remaining between them. CDR1 is LNHNV, CDR2 YYDKDF, per germline (reference sequence). The clonotype was recovered from a woman aged 45-65 years in good health and CMV-seropositive. Sequenced: PBMCs. The V gene is TRBV15, the J gene TRBJ1-5, with no clear D. Here the CDR3 DNA reads TGTGCCACTGGAGGCCTGGTGGAGCAGCCCCAGCATTTT. Residues: CATGGLVEQPQHF.